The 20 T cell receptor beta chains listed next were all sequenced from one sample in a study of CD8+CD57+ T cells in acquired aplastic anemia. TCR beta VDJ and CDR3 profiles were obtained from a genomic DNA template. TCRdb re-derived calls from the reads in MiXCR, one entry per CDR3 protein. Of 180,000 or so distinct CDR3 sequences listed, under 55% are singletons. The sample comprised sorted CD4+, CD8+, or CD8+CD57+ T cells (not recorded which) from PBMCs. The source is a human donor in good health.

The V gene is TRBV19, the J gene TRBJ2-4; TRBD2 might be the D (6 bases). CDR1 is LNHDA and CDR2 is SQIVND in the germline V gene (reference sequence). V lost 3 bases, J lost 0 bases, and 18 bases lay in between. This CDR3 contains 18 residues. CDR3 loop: CASSIGGVKILAKNIQYF. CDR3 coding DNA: TGTGCCAGTAGTATTGGAGGGGTTAAGATCCTAGCCAAAAACATTCAGTACTTC.

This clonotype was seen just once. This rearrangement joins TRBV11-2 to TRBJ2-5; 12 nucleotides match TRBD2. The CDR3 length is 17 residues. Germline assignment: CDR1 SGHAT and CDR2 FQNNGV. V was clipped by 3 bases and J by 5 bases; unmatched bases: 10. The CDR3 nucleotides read TGTGCCAGCAGCTTTTCTAGCGGGGGGGCGTCCTACGAGACCCAGTACTTC. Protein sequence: CASSFSSGGASYETQYF.

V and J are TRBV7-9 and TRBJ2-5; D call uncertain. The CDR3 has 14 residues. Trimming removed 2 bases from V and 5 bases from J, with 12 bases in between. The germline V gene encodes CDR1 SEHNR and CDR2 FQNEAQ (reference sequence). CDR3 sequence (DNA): TGTGCCAGCAGCTTAACGCCACCCCCGGAGACCCAGTACTTC. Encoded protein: CASSLTPPPETQYF.

The CDR3 coding sequence is TGCAGTGCTTGTAGGGACAGGAGGAACACTGAAGCTTTCTTT. Translation gives CSACRDRRNTEAFF. The V call is TRBV20-1, the J call TRBJ1-1; TRBD1 matches at 8 bases. Trimming took 5 bases from V and 1 from J; bases not matched to a gene: 6. CDR3 length: 14 residues. Germline V gene data show CDR1 as DFQATT and CDR2 as SNEGSKA (reference sequence).

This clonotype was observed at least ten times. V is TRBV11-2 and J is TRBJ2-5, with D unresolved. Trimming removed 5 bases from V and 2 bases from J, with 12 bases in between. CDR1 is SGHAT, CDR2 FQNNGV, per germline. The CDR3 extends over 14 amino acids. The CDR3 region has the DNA TGTGCCAGCAGCAAAAGGGTTAGTCAAGAGACCCAGTACTTC. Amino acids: CASSKRVSQETQYF.

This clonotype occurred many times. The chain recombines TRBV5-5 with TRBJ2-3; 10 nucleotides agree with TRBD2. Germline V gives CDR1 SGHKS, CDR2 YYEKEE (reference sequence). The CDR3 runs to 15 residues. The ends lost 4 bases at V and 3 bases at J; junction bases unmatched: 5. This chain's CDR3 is CASSLRTSGTDTQYF. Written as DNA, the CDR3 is TGTGCCAGCAGCCTCAGGACTAGCGGAACAGATACGCAGTATTTT.

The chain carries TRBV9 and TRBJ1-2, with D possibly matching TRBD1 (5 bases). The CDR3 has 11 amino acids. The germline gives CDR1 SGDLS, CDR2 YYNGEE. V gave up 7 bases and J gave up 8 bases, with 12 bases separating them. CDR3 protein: CASGAVPGYTF. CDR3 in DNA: TGTGCCAGCGGGGCAGTGCCCGGCTACACCTTC.

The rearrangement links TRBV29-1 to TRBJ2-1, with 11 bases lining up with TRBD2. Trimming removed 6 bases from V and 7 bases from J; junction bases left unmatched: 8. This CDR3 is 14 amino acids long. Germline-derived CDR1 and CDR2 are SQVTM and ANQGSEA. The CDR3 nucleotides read TGCAGCGTCGAACTAGCGGGAGCGTTAAATGAGCAGTTCTTC. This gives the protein CSVELAGALNEQFF.

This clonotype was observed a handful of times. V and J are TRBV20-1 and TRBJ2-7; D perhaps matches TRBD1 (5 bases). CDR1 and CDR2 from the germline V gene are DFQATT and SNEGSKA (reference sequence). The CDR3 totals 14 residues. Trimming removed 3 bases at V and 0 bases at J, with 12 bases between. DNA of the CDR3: TGCAGTGCTAGTATGTACAGGAGCTCCTACGAGCAGTACTTC. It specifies CSASMYRSSYEQYF.

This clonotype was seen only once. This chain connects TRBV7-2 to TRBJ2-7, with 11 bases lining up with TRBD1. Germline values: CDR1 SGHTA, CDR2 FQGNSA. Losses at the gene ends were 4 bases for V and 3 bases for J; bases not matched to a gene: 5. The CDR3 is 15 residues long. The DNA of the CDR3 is TGTGCCAGCAGCTGGACAGGGGGCGACAGCTACGAGCAGTACTTC. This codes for CASSWTGGDSYEQYF.

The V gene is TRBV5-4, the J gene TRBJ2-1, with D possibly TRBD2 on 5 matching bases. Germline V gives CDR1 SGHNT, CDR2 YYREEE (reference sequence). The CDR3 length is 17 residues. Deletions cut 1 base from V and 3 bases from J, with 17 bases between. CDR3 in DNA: TGTGCCAGCAGCTTGCCGACACGCGGGTTCGGCTACAATGAGCAGTTCTTC. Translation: CASSLPTRGFGYNEQFF.

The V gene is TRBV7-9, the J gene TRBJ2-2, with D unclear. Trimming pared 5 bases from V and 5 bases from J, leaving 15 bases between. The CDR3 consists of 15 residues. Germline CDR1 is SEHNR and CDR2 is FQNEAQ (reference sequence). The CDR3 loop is CASSNGVGLTGELFF. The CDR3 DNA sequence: TGTGCCAGCAGCAATGGGGTAGGGTTGACCGGGGAGCTGTTTTTT.

DNA of the CDR3: TGTGCCAGCGGGCAGGTGACTAATTCACCCCTCCACTTT. Its protein is CASGQVTNSPLHF. V gene TRBV2 combines with J gene TRBJ1-6; D not resolved. CDR3 length: 13 amino acids. Looked up from germline, CDR1 is SNHLY and CDR2 is FYNNEI. V lost 8 bases to trimming and J lost 6 bases, with 11 bases between them. Combining the CDR3 with reference TRBV2 and TRBJ1-6 gives the whole variable domain EPEVTQTPSHQVTQMGQEVILRCVPISNHLYFYWYRQILGQKVEFLVSFYNNEISEKSEIFDDQFSVERPDGSNFTLKIRSTKLEDSAMYFCASGQVTNSPLHFGNGTRLTVT.

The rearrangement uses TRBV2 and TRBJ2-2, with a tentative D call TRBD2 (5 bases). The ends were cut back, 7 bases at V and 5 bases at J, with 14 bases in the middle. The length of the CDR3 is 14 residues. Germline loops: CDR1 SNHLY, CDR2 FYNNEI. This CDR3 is CASTRGSLTGELFF. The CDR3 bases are TGTGCCAGCACCCGTGGGAGTCTTACCGGGGAGCTGTTTTTT.

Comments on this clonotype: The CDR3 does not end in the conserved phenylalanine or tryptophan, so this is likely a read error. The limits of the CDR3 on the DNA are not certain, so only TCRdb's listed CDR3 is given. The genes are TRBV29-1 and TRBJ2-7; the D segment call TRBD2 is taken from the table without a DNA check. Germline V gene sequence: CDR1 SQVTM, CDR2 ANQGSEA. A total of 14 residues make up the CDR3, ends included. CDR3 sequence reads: CSASVPGFSYERYL.

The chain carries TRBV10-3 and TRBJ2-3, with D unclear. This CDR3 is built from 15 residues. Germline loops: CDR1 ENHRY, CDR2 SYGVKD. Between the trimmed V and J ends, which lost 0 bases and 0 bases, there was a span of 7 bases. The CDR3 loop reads CAISESVASTDTQYF. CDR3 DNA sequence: TGTGCCATCAGTGAGTCTGTGGCCAGCACAGATACGCAGTATTTT.

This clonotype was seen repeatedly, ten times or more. This chain's CDR3 is CASTEDRLSSYEQYF. CDR3 coding DNA: TGTGCCAGCACCGAGGACAGGTTGAGCTCCTACGAGCAGTACTTC. The rearrangement uses TRBV2 and TRBJ2-7; 7 positions match TRBD1. The V and J ends lost 7 bases and 0 bases, in that order; junction bases with no gene match: 9. The CDR3 sequence is 15 residues long. Looked up from germline, CDR1 is SNHLY and CDR2 is FYNNEI.

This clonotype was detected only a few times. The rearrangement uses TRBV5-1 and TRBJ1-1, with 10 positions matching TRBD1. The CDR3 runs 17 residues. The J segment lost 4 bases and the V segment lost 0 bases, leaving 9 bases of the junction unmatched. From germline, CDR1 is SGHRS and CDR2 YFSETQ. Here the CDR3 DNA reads TGCGCCAGCAGCTTGGCCGCCCGGACAGGGGGGGTCACTGAAGCTTTCTTT. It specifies CASSLAARTGGVTEAFF. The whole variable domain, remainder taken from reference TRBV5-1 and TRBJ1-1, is KAGVTQTPRYLIKTRGQQVTLSCSPISGHRSVSWYQQTPGQGLQFLFEYFSETQRNKGNFPGRFSGRQFSNSRSEMNVSTLELGDSALYLCASSLAARTGGVTEAFFGQGTRLTVV.

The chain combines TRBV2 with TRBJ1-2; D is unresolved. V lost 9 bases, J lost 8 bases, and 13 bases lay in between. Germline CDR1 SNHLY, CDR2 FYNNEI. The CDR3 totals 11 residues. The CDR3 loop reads CARPDIGGYTF. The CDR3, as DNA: TGTGCCAGACCAGACATCGGCGGCTACACCTTC.

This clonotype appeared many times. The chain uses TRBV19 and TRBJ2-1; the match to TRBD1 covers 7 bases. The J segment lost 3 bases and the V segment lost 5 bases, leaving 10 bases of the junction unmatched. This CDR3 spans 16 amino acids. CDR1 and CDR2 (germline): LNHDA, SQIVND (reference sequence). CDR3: CASSPTRTGIYNEQFF. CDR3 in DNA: TGTGCCAGTAGTCCAACACGGACAGGAATCTACAATGAGCAGTTCTTC.